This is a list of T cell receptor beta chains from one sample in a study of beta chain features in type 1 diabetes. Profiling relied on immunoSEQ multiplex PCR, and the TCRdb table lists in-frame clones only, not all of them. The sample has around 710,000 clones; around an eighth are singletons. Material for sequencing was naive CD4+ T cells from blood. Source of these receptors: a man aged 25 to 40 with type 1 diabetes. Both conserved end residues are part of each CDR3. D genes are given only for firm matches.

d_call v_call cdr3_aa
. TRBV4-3 CASSQVLEGIGLANYGYTF
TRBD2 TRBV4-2 CASSQDPAGGGRGEQFF
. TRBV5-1 CASSLFGDLNEKLFF
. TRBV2 CASRVDDSPLHF
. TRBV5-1 CASSAAGVETQYF
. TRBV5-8 CARGSTSTDTQYF
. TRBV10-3 CAISEYRDRMNTEAFF
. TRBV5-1 CASKLGTGNQPQHF
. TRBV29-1 CSVRSGGGETQYF
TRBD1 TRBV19 CASDTGGRRTGELFF
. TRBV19 CASSTGPTEAFF
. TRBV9 CASSASGWGGYTF
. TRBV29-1 CSVAGADEKLFF
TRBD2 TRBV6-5 CASRRGLAGTGELFF
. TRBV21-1 CASSKRGRATGANVLTF
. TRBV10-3 CAISGTYEQYF
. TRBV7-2 CASSLQGFSLQYF
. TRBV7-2 CASRAAGSNQPQHF
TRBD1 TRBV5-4 CASSLWDRSSPLHF
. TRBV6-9 CARTGYEQYF
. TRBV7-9 CASSFQVSTYEQYF
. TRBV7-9 CASSYLGGPGYSPLHF
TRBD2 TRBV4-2 CASSLGRGGDYNTDTQYF
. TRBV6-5 CASSYSISSYNEQFF
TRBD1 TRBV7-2 CASSLAGGTGTYEQYF
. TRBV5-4 CASSRPIGRRTEAFF
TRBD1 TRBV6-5 CASNPGTGHYEQYF
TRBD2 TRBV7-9 CASSLGTSGTTQYF
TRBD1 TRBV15 CATSRTRQGTYEQYF
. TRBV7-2 CASSLWGSNQPQHF
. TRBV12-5 CASGEIEDTQYF
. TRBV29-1 CSVSVGTGNSPLHF
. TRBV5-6 CASSFGGGETQYF
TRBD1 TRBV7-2 CASSPTTGTASYNEQFF
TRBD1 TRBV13 CASSRTGAGGGYTF
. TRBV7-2 CASSLLGTPQHF
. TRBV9 CASSVGGSLRNEKLFF
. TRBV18 CASSPGVNTEAFF
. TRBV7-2 CASSRGNPYNEQFF
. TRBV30 CAWSLSLGETQYF
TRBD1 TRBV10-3 CAISPGQGGQPQHF
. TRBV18 CASSPEGLSGSPLHF
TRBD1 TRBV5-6 CASSPGTGDQKRGYEQYF